These T cell receptor beta chains were read from a single sample in a study of vaccination and CD4 T cells after COVID-19. Their antigen targets remain unknown. TCRdb recomputed calls from the PCR reads with MiXCR, one row per CDR3 protein. The data show more than 10,000 distinct CDR3 sequences, over 25% seen once. The sample in question was CD4+ T cells from blood, cultured in vitro, obtained after SARS-CoV-2 vaccination. The origin of the receptors is a human donor who had recovered from COVID-19. The CDR3 runs from the conserved cysteine through the conserved F or W. D genes are given only for firm matches. Clone size is stated in some rows and not others, as once, few, many or a class when expanded.

v_gene	abundance	d_gene	j_gene	CDR3aa	CDR3nt
TRBV24-1	NA	TRBD2	TRBJ2-5	CATSDRLAGGVETQYF	TGTGCCACCAGTGACCGACTAGCGGGAGGAGTAGAGACCCAGTACTTC
TRBV7-2	NA	NA	TRBJ2-1	CASSLLIQFYNEQFF	TGTGCCAGCAGCCTCCTTATTCAATTCTACAATGAGCAGTTCTTC
TRBV7-2	NA	NA	TRBJ2-3	CASSPKRGAPDTQYF	TGTGCCAGCAGCCCGAAGCGTGGAGCCCCAGATACGCAGTATTTT
TRBV9	NA	TRBD2	TRBJ2-3	CASTQTSGKGTDTQYF	TGTGCCAGCACCCAAACTAGCGGGAAGGGCACAGATACGCAGTATTTT
TRBV27	NA	NA	TRBJ2-3	CASSPLTRTSTDTQYF	TGTGCCAGCAGCCCTTTAACCAGGACCAGCACAGATACGCAGTATTTT
TRBV6-2/TRBV6-3	medium-sized	TRBD1	TRBJ1-2	CASSPTGDYGYTF	TGTGCCAGCAGCCCGACAGGGGACTATGGCTACACCTTC
TRBV11-2	NA	NA	TRBJ1-1	CASSSGPRNTEAFF	TGTGCCAGCAGCTCCGGACCCAGGAACACTGAAGCTTTCTTT
TRBV6-2/TRBV6-3	few	TRBD1	TRBJ1-5	CASSQIPGQQFAQHF	TGTGCCAGCAGCCAGATCCCGGGACAGCAATTTGCCCAGCATTTT
TRBV12-3/TRBV12-4	NA	NA	TRBJ1-2	CASTKTELYGYTF	TGTGCCAGCACCAAGACTGAGCTCTATGGCTACACCTTC
TRBV28	few	NA	TRBJ1-1	CASRGQGTHEAFF	TGTGCCAGCAGGGGGCAGGGGACTCATGAAGCTTTCTTT
TRBV7-2	NA	NA	TRBJ1-1	CASSVARHVNTEAFF	TGTGCCAGCAGCGTAGCCCGGCACGTGAACACTGAAGCTTTCTTT
TRBV6-1	NA	TRBD2	TRBJ2-3	CASGLAGTWITDTQYF	TGTGCCAGCGGACTAGCGGGAACCTGGATCACAGATACGCAGTATTTT
TRBV5-1	NA	NA	TRBJ1-2	CASSPEKGVGGGYTF	TGCGCCAGCAGCCCAGAGAAGGGGGTAGGAGGCGGCTACACCTTC
TRBV7-2	NA	NA	TRBJ2-3	CASSLGGADTQYF	TGTGCCAGCAGCTTAGGAGGGGCAGATACGCAGTATTTT
TRBV7-3	NA	TRBD2	TRBJ2-1	CASSLQPLAGASEQFF	TGTGCCAGCAGCTTACAACCACTAGCGGGAGCCAGTGAGCAGTTCTTC
TRBV7-9	NA	TRBD1	TRBJ1-5	CASSLGSGGYGNQPQHF	TGTGCCAGCAGCTTAGGGTCAGGGGGTTATGGCAATCAGCCCCAGCATTTT
TRBV7-2	NA	TRBD1	TRBJ2-5	CASTATGGLETQYF	TGTGCCAGCACCGCGACAGGGGGTTTGGAGACCCAGTACTTC
TRBV28	NA	NA	TRBJ1-3	CASSPKDNTIYF	TGTGCCAGCTCCCCGAAGGACAACACCATATATTTT
TRBV6-2/TRBV6-3	NA	NA	TRBJ2-3	CARDPSTDTQYF	TGTGCCCGTGACCCTAGCACAGATACGCAGTATTTT
TRBV7-2	NA	NA	TRBJ2-1	CASLTRASPYNEQFF	TGTGCCAGCCTAACTAGGGCTAGCCCCTACAATGAGCAGTTCTTC
TRBV18	NA	TRBD1	TRBJ1-5	CASSLGQGNQPQHF	TGTGCCAGCTCACTTGGACAGGGCAATCAGCCCCAGCATTTT
TRBV12-3/TRBV12-4	once	NA	TRBJ1-1	CASSSNPPEAFF	TGTGCCAGCAGCTCAAACCCTCCCGAAGCTTTCTTT
TRBV29-1	once	NA	TRBJ2-6	CSAEVGAGANVLTF	TGCAGCGCCGAGGTCGGGGCTGGGGCCAACGTCCTGACTTTC
TRBV24-1	NA	TRBD2	TRBJ2-2	CATSDLAGGPRELFF	TGTGCCACCAGTGATTTGGCGGGAGGGCCCCGGGAGCTGTTTTTT
TRBV14	once	NA	TRBJ1-1	CASSQGVVTEAFF	TGTGCCAGCAGCCAAGGTGTGGTAACTGAAGCTTTCTTT
TRBV6-2/TRBV6-3	medium-sized	NA	TRBJ2-5	CASSYQGPETQYF	TGTGCCAGCAGTTACCAGGGTCCGGAGACCCAGTACTTC
TRBV4-3	NA	NA	TRBJ1-2	CASSRESRNYGYTF	TGCGCCAGCAGCCGAGAAAGCAGAAACTATGGCTACACCTTC
TRBV12-3/TRBV12-4	few	NA	TRBJ2-6	CASTGGTAQASGANVLTF	TGTGCCAGCACCGGAGGGACAGCTCAAGCCTCTGGGGCCAACGTCCTGACTTTC
TRBV4-2	few	NA	TRBJ2-5	CASSQDTWETQYF	TGTGCCAGCAGCCAAGATACGTGGGAGACCCAGTACTTC